These 5 T cell receptor beta chains originate from one sample sequenced in a study of shared clonotypes between healthy human individuals. The data were produced by immunoSEQ multiplex PCR, yet TCRdb's version contains in-frame clones alone and is incomplete. The repertoire holds around 510,000 clones, with roughly 95% as singletons. The sequencing input was naive CD4+ T cells sorted from blood. Subset reported: CD45RA+ positively selected. The receptors were sampled from a woman between 25 and 40 years old in good health.

The V gene is TRBV5-6, the J gene TRBJ2-1; D gene unclear. V dropped 3 bases and J dropped 1 base, with 8 bases sitting between them. The germline V gene has CDR1 SGHDT and CDR2 YYEEEE. This CDR3 is 14 amino acids long. This CDR3 reads CASSYKPSYNEQFF. CDR3 bases: TGTGCCAGCAGCTACAAACCATCCTACAATGAGCAGTTCTTC.

This chain uses TRBV4-1 with TRBJ2-5; 15 bases map to TRBD2. This CDR3 contains 16 residues. The V gene end was trimmed by 3 bases and the J gene end by 3 bases; junction bases not matched to a gene: 2. Germline CDR1 MGHRA, CDR2 YSYEKL. Here the CDR3 reads CASSHGLAGGEETQYF. In nucleotides, the CDR3 is TGCGCCAGCAGCCACGGACTAGCGGGAGGGGAAGAGACCCAGTACTTC.

This chain uses TRBV7-9 with TRBJ2-2; D may be TRBD1 or TRBD2 (5 bases each). Germline V lookup: CDR1 SEHNR, CDR2 FQNEAQ (reference sequence). CDR3 length equals 19 residues. Trimming pared 5 bases from V and 1 base from J, leaving 23 bases between. The CDR3: CASSPRVRGGRKNTGELFF. As DNA, the CDR3 is TGTGCCAGCAGCCCCCGGGTGAGGGGTGGCCGTAAGAACACCGGGGAGCTGTTTTTT.

This CDR3 is CASSFRGYQETQYF. DNA of the CDR3: TGTGCCAGCAGCTTCAGGGGGTACCAAGAGACCCAGTACTTC. The chain has TRBV5-6 and TRBJ2-5, with 7 nucleotides matching TRBD1. CDR1 is SGHDT, CDR2 YYEEEE, per germline. V gave up 2 bases and J gave up 0 bases; unmatched junction bases: 1. This CDR3 comprises 14 residues. The whole variable domain, filled in from reference TRBV5-6 and TRBJ2-5, reads DAGVTQSPTHLIKTRGQQVTLRCSPKSGHDTVSWYQQALGQGPQFIFQYYEEEERQRGNFPDRFSGHQFPNYSSELNVNALLLGDSALYLCASSFRGYQETQYFGPGTRLLVL.

The chain couples TRBV5-1 to TRBJ2-1, with unresolved D. The length of the CDR3 is 14 residues. Germline CDR1 SGHRS, CDR2 YFSETQ. V was shortened by 0 bases and J by 3 bases, with 7 bases between the two germline ends. The CDR3 nucleotides are TGCGCCAGCAGCTTGGTACCAGACTACAATGAGCAGTTCTTC. This translates into CASSLVPDYNEQFF.